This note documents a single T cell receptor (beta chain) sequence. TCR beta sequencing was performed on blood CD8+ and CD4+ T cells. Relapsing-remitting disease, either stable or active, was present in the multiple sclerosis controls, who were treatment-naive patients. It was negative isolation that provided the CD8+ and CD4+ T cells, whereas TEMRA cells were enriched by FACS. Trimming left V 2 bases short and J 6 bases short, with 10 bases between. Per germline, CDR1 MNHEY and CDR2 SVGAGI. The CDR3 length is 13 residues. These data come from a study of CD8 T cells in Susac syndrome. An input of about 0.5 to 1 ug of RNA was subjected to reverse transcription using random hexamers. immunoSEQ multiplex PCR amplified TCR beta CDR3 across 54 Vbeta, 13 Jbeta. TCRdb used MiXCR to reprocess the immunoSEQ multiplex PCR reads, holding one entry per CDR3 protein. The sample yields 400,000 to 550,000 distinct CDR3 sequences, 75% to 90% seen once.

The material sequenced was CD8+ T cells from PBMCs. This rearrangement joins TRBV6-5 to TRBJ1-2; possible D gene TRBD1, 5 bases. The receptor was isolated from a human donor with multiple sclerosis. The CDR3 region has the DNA TGTGCCAGCAGTTACACAGGCGATAATGGCTACACCTTC. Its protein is CASSYTGDNGYTF.